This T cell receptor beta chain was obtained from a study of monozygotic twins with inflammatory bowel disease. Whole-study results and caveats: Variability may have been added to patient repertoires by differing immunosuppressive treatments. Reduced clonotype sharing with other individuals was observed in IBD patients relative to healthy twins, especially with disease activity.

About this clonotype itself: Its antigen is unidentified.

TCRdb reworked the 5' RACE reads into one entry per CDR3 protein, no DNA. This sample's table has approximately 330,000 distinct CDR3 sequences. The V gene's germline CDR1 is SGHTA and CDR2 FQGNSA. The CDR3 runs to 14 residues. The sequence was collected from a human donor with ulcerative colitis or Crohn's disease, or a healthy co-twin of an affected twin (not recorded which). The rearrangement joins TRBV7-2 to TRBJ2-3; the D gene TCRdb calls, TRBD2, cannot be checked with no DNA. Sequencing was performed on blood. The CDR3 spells CASSPGLSTDTQYF.